What follows is one TCR beta chain and its context. What it binds is unknown. The data were taken from a study of T-cell reconstitution after alpha-beta-depleted transplantation in children. Overall study results and limits: Recipient T cells and thymic progenitors that survived gave rise to the high TCRbeta diversity observed at day 60 in some patients. At one year after transplant, newly produced T cells mostly accounted for T-cell counts and diversity. Reportedly, alpha-beta T cells present about two months post-transplant originated from several hundred expanded clones of graft origin.

The V gene's germline CDR1 is SGHRS and CDR2 YFSETQ. Trimming shortened V by 0 bases and J by 2 bases, and 11 bases separated the two germline ends. This CDR3 has 15 amino acids. TCRbeta library preparation incorporated unique molecular identifiers. Using its own MiXCR run on the PCR reads, TCRdb lists one record per CDR3 protein. The sample includes approximately 500,000 distinct CDR3 sequences, roughly 27% of them seen just once. V usage is TRBV5-1 and J usage is TRBJ1-1, with D uncertain. The sample consisted of PBMCs, taken before TCRalphabeta/CD19-depleted stem cell transplant. The TCR originated in a boy under two years old with Wiskott-Aldrich syndrome, due to receive a stem cell transplant. CDR3: CASSLVPTDNTEAFF. Here the CDR3 DNA reads TGCGCCAGCAGCTTGGTACCTACCGATAACACTGAAGCTTTCTTT.